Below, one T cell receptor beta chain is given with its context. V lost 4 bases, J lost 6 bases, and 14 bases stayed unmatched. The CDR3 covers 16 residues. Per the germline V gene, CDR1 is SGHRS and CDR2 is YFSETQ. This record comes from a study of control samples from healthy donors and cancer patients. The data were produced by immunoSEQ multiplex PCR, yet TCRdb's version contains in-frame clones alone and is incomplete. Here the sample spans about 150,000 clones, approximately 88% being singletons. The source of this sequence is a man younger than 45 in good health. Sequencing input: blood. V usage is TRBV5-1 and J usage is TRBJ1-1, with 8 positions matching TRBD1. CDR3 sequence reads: CASSASSGTGSSEAFF. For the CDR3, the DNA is TGCGCCAGCAGCGCATCGTCCGGGACAGGATCTTCTGAAGCTTTCTTT.